This TCR beta chain was sequenced for a study of cytomegalovirus exposure and HLA in healthy donors. This clone was seen only once. Its antigen is currently unknown. Overall study findings and caveats: As was reported, the classifier diagnosed cytomegalovirus status with high specificity and sensitivity. A later analysis linked around 17,000 TCR beta sequences to HLA alleles at 0.05 false discovery rate.

The PCR had 60 Vbeta and 13 Jbeta primers. Sequencing used immunoSEQ multiplex PCR; TCRdb keeps in-frame clones, though not all of them. Of about 200,000 clones listed, approximately 80% were seen once; the top ten hold more than 0.6%. The V gene lost 2 bases and the J gene lost 0 bases, with 5 bases spanning the gap. The CDR3 sequence is 12 residues long. The germline gives CDR1 GTSNPN, CDR2 SVGIG (reference sequence). The receptor's source is a boy aged 2 to 10 in good health and CMV-seronegative. The chain employs TRBV30 and TRBJ2-7, with D unresolved. Specimen: PBMCs. CDR3 in DNA: TGTGCCTGGAGTCTTAGCTCCTACGAGCAGTACTTC. Its translation: CAWSLSSYEQYF.